This T cell receptor (beta chain) is drawn from a study of T cell changes during pregnancy in multiple sclerosis. Trimming took off 9 bases at V and 2 bases at J, with 8 bases between the two ends. The CDR3 covers 12 residues. The germline CDR1 and CDR2 sequences are SNHLY and FYNNEI. Only in-frame clones appear in the TCRdb table, and some are missing; sequencing was by immunoSEQ multiplex PCR. This table holds 25,000 to 30,000 clones, around 90% found once. The chain joins TRBV2 to TRBJ2-4, with D unclear. The source material was CD4+ T cells from peripheral blood mononuclear cells, sampled in the first trimester of pregnancy. This clonotype was sampled from a female donor in good health, enrolled as a control in a pregnancy study. CDR3 sequence reads: CASQASKNIQYF. CDR3 DNA: TGTGCCAGTCAGGCTTCCAAAAACATTCAGTACTTC.